These T cell receptor beta chains were read from a single sample in a study of T cells after yellow fever vaccination. From the 5' RACE reads, TCRdb called clonotypes with MiXCR, one entry per CDR3 protein. The sample shows 400,000 or so distinct CDR3 sequences, around 19% of them seen only once. The specimen comprised PBMCs, sampled before the yellow fever booster vaccination. All receptors derive from a man aged 18 to 35 who received the YFV17D yellow fever vaccine. CDR3s include the opening cysteine and the closing phenylalanine or tryptophan. A D gene is named only where the DNA matches it firmly. Rows may omit the clone size; those that give it use once, few, many or a size class.

CDR3: CASSFGGRVQGGYTF
DNA: TGTGCCAGCAGTTTTGGGGGTAGGGTACAGGGTGGCTACACCTTC
V: TRBV27
J: TRBJ1-2
D: .
size: .

CDR3: CASSQDGTGATYNEQFF
DNA: TGCGCCAGCAGCCAAGATGGGACAGGGGCAACCTACAATGAGCAGTTCTTC
V: TRBV4-3
J: TRBJ2-1
D: TRBD1
size: .

CDR3: CASSHTGTEAFF
DNA: TGTGCCAGCAGCCACACGGGCACTGAAGCTTTCTTT
V: TRBV6-5
J: TRBJ1-1
D: .
size: few

CDR3: CASSRSTGEQFF
DNA: TGTGCCAGCAGCCGGTCGACAGGGGAGCAGTTCTTC
V: TRBV6-2/TRBV6-3
J: TRBJ2-1
D: TRBD1
size: .

CDR3: CASSQDLPGISYNSPLHF
DNA: TGCGCCAGCAGCCAAGACCTTCCGGGTATCTCGTATAATTCACCCCTCCACTTT
V: TRBV4-1
J: TRBJ1-6
D: .
size: .

CDR3: CASSFGGNQETQYF
DNA: TGCGCCAGCAGCTTTGGGGGTAACCAAGAGACCCAGTACTTC
V: TRBV5-1
J: TRBJ2-5
D: .
size: many

CDR3: CASRPNRGPQPQHF
DNA: TGTGCCAGCAGGCCAAACAGGGGGCCTCAGCCCCAGCATTTT
V: TRBV27
J: TRBJ1-5
D: TRBD1
size: .

CDR3: CASSSTGGIYEQYF
DNA: TGTGCCAGCAGCTCCACCGGGGGGATCTACGAGCAGTACTTC
V: TRBV5-4
J: TRBJ2-7
D: TRBD2
size: .

CDR3: CASSLEISGATDTQYF
DNA: TGCGCCAGCAGCTTGGAAATTAGCGGGGCAACAGATACGCAGTATTTT
V: TRBV5-1
J: TRBJ2-3
D: TRBD2
size: few

CDR3: CASSPSSDLNYGYTF
DNA: TGCGCCAGCAGCCCTTCTTCGGATCTGAACTATGGCTACACCTTC
V: TRBV4-3
J: TRBJ1-2
D: .
size: few

CDR3: CSVLGGPDTQYF
DNA: TGCAGCGTCCTGGGAGGGCCAGATACGCAGTATTTT
V: TRBV29-1
J: TRBJ2-3
D: TRBD2
size: .

CDR3: CASSSTSFELGGTEAFF
DNA: TGTGCCAGCAGCTCCACCTCGTTTGAACTGGGGGGTACTGAAGCTTTCTTT
V: TRBV7-9
J: TRBJ1-1
D: .
size: few

CDR3: CASSITSGGNTIYF
DNA: TGTGCCAGCAGCATCACTTCGGGCGGAAACACCATATATTTT
V: TRBV7-2
J: TRBJ1-3
D: .
size: few

CDR3: CASSVAPSYEQYF
DNA: TGTGCCAGCAGCGTAGCTCCCTCCTACGAGCAGTACTTC
V: TRBV9
J: TRBJ2-7
D: .
size: .

CDR3: CASSVGGPGELFF
DNA: TGTGCCAGCAGCGTTGGGGGCCCCGGGGAGCTGTTTTTT
V: TRBV9
J: TRBJ2-2
D: .
size: .

CDR3: CASSSPSGGARDTQYF
DNA: TGCGCCAGCAGCTCTCCAAGCGGGGGCGCCCGGGATACGCAGTATTTT
V: TRBV5-1
J: TRBJ2-3
D: TRBD2
size: few

CDR3: CASSMSSYNEQFF
DNA: TGTGCCTCCAGCATGAGCTCCTACAATGAGCAGTTCTTC
V: TRBV7-2
J: TRBJ2-1
D: .
size: .

CDR3: CASSVGIVLYNEQFF
DNA: TGTGCCAGCAGCGTAGGCATTGTTCTCTACAATGAGCAGTTCTTC
V: TRBV9
J: TRBJ2-1
D: .
size: .

CDR3: CSVVSPFTDTQYF
DNA: TGCAGCGTTGTTTCCCCCTTCACAGATACGCAGTATTTT
V: TRBV29-1
J: TRBJ2-3
D: .
size: few

CDR3: CSARFLARAYEKLFF
DNA: TGCAGTGCTCGATTTCTGGCCAGGGCTTACGAAAAACTGTTTTTT
V: TRBV20-1
J: TRBJ1-4
D: .
size: few

CDR3: CASSSGRNSYEQYF
DNA: TGTGCCAGCAGCTCCGGGAGGAACTCCTACGAGCAGTACTTC
V: TRBV7-9
J: TRBJ2-7
D: TRBD2
size: few

CDR3: CSAKGARGETQYF
DNA: TGCAGTGCTAAGGGGGCGCGGGGAGAGACCCAGTACTTC
V: TRBV20-1
J: TRBJ2-5
D: .
size: .

CDR3: CASRDRGRADTQYF
DNA: TGTGCCAGCAGGGACAGGGGGAGGGCAGATACGCAGTATTTT
V: TRBV2
J: TRBJ2-3
D: TRBD1
size: .

CDR3: CASSQDGQGRSGYTF
DNA: TGCGCCAGCAGCCAAGATGGACAGGGTCGATCTGGCTACACCTTC
V: TRBV4-3
J: TRBJ1-2
D: TRBD1
size: .

CDR3: CASSVEGQGQNIQYF
DNA: TGTGCCAGCAGCGTAGAAGGACAGGGCCAAAACATTCAGTACTTC
V: TRBV9
J: TRBJ2-4
D: TRBD1
size: few

CDR3: CASSYGRGYRDTQYF
DNA: TGTGCCAGCAGTTACGGGAGGGGGTATAGAGATACGCAGTATTTT
V: TRBV6-2/TRBV6-3
J: TRBJ2-3
D: .
size: .

CDR3: CASSLVRQRNYGYTF
DNA: TGTGCCAGCAGCTTGGTTCGTCAGCGGAACTATGGCTACACCTTC
V: TRBV5-4
J: TRBJ1-2
D: .
size: .

CDR3: CSARDPRGYTDTQYF
DNA: TGCAGTGCTAGAGATCCCAGGGGCTACACAGATACGCAGTATTTT
V: TRBV20-1
J: TRBJ2-3
D: .
size: .

CDR3: CATSRDPSDEQYF
DNA: TGTGCCACCAGCAGAGATCCCAGTGATGAGCAGTACTTC
V: TRBV15
J: TRBJ2-7
D: .
size: .

CDR3: CASSLVEASGANTGELFF
DNA: TGTGCCAGCAGCTTAGTCGAAGCTAGCGGCGCGAACACCGGGGAGCTGTTTTTT
V: TRBV7-6
J: TRBJ2-2
D: TRBD2
size: .

CDR3: CASSSSFGVNKALNEQFF
DNA: TGTGCCAGCAGTTCATCCTTTGGCGTAAATAAAGCCCTCAATGAGCAGTTCTTC
V: TRBV7-3
J: TRBJ2-1
D: .
size: few

CDR3: CASSARDSHQPQHF
DNA: TGTGCCAGCAGCGCCCGGGACAGCCATCAGCCCCAGCATTTT
V: TRBV11-2
J: TRBJ1-5
D: TRBD1
size: .

CDR3: CASSYSWTGRTYEQYF
DNA: TGTGCCAGCAGTTACTCCTGGACAGGGCGCACCTACGAGCAGTACTTC
V: TRBV6-5
J: TRBJ2-7
D: TRBD1
size: .

CDR3: CASSQGATLGKNNSPLHF
DNA: TGCGCCAGCAGCCAAGGGGCCACCCTTGGGAAGAATAATTCACCCCTCCACTTT
V: TRBV4-1
J: TRBJ1-6
D: .
size: .

CDR3: CASSLEQGPNYGYTF
DNA: TGTGCCAGCAGCTTAGAACAGGGTCCTAACTATGGCTACACCTTC
V: TRBV7-9
J: TRBJ1-2
D: .
size: .

CDR3: CASSKGFLDVDEQYF
DNA: TGCGCCAGCAGCAAAGGCTTTCTGGACGTGGACGAGCAGTACTTC
V: TRBV5-1
J: TRBJ2-7
D: .
size: few